These 14 T cell receptor beta chains originate from one sample sequenced in a study of blood T cell repertoires in COVID-19 (dated by TCRdb to about 2020). Library method: the immunoSEQ multiplex PCR assay. In its TCRdb copy, this immuneACCESS table keeps in-frame sequences only and misses some clones. Where compared with another copy, unresolved V genes explain less than half of these, and the others have no known cause. The table for this sample lists around 300,000 clones; around nine tenths of them were counted only once. The ten largest clones represent approximately 1.5% of the sample. Sequencing used PBMCs or T cells enriched from blood (not recorded which). Receptor source: a woman in her thirties or forties who had recovered from COVID-19.

The rearrangement joins TRBV9 to TRBJ2-2; tentative D call: TRBD1 (5 bases). Germline V gene data show CDR1 as SGDLS and CDR2 as YYNGEE. Trimming cost V 1 base and J 7 bases, with 14 bases left between them. CDR3 size: 15 residues. The CDR3 DNA reads as TGTGCCAGCAGCGTACTCTCTGGCCAGGGCGGGGAGCTGTTTTTT. This gives the protein CASSVLSGQGGELFF.

The chain carries TRBV18 and TRBJ2-2; the D gene is possibly TRBD2 (5 bases). CDR1 is KGHSH, CDR2 LQKENI, per germline. Trimming removed 6 bases at V and 5 bases at J, with 16 bases between. The CDR3 has 15 amino acids. CDR3 protein: CASSNKSRGTGELFF. CDR3 sequence (DNA): TGTGCCAGCTCGAATAAATCGAGAGGGACCGGGGAGCTGTTTTTT.

The gene calls are TRBV18 and TRBJ1-4; 8 nucleotides line up with TRBD1. This CDR3 region has 14 residues. The germline CDR1 and CDR2 sequences are KGHSH and LQKENI. The ends lost 5 bases at V and 8 bases at J; junction bases unmatched: 7. This CDR3 is CASSLRTGGEKLFF. CDR3 DNA: TGTGCCAGCTCATTGAGAACAGGGGGAGAAAAACTGTTTTTT.

The chain uses TRBV5-1 and TRBJ1-2, with a tentative D call TRBD1 (6 bases). V was clipped by 3 bases and J by 5 bases, with 8 bases between them. Germline assignment: CDR1 SGHRS and CDR2 YFSETQ. This CDR3 has 12 residues. The CDR3 DNA reads TGCGCCAGCAGCTCCGGGACATATGGCTACACCTTC. It is translated as CASSSGTYGYTF.

The J gene is TRBJ2-7, the V gene TRBV19; 9 bases align to TRBD1. The CDR3 has 14 residues. The trim removed 7 bases at V and 2 bases at J, leaving 6 bases unmatched. Germline V gives CDR1 LNHDA, CDR2 SQIVND (reference sequence). The CDR3 sequence is CASNDRGSTYEQYF. CDR3 DNA sequence: TGTGCCAGTAACGACAGGGGGTCTACCTACGAGCAGTACTTC.

The chain has TRBV2 and TRBJ1-1; D call uncertain. Germline-derived CDR1 and CDR2 are SNHLY and FYNNEI. The CDR3 consists of 13 residues. Trimming cost V 8 bases and J 1 base, with 11 bases left between them. CDR3 in amino acids: CASALNENTEAFF. In nucleotides, the CDR3 is TGTGCCAGCGCCCTAAACGAGAACACTGAAGCTTTCTTT.

V is TRBV9 and J is TRBJ1-1; maybe TRBD1 (6 bases). CDR1 SGDLS and CDR2 YYNGEE come from the germline V gene. The CDR3 runs 15 residues. The V gene lost 4 bases and the J gene lost 0 bases, with 13 bases spanning the gap. This chain's CDR3 is CASSQLGHLNTEAFF. The CDR3 DNA follows: TGTGCCAGCAGCCAATTGGGACATCTGAACACTGAAGCTTTCTTT.

V gene TRBV5-4 combines with J gene TRBJ1-3; 7 bases fit TRBD1. Germline V gene lookup returns CDR1 SGHNT and CDR2 YYREEE (reference sequence). The CDR3 extends over 15 amino acids. V was pared by 4 bases and J by 5 bases, with 9 bases of the junction left unmatched. CDR3 region: CASSIFDRDRNTIYF. The CDR3 nucleotides are TGTGCCAGCAGCATATTTGACAGGGATAGAAACACCATATATTTT. Variable domain in full (rest from reference TRBV5-4 and TRBJ1-3): ETGVTQSPTHLIKTRGQQVTLRCSSQSGHNTVSWYQQALGQGPQFIFQYYREEENGRGNFPPRFSGLQFPNYSSELNVNALELDDSALYLCASSIFDRDRNTIYFGEGSWLTVV.

This clone came up once. This same CDR3 is encoded by further DNA sequences in the sample. This chain links TRBV12-3 or TRBV12-4 with TRBJ1-2, with 7 bases fitting TRBD1. The CDR3 consists of 13 residues. Trimming cost V 5 bases and J 2 bases; bases outside gene matches: 2. CDR3 in amino acids: CASSLQGNYGYTF. DNA of the CDR3: TGTGCCAGCAGTCTACAGGGGAACTATGGCTACACCTTC.

The genes are TRBV15 and TRBJ1-6; 8 nucleotides agree with TRBD1. In germline, CDR1 is LNHNV, CDR2 YYDKDF (reference sequence). The CDR3 runs to 15 residues. V was clipped by 4 bases and J by 7 bases; unmatched bases: 6. CDR3 loop: CATSTRTGRNSPLHF. The CDR3 DNA reads as TGTGCCACCAGCACAAGGACAGGGCGCAATTCACCCCTCCACTTT.

This clone has only one observation. V and J are TRBV29-1 and TRBJ2-3, with D possibly being TRBD1 (5 bases). The V gene's germline CDR1 is SQVTM and CDR2 ANQGSEA. V was shortened by 1 base and J by 6 bases, with 14 bases between the two germline ends. CDR3 length equals 14 residues. The CDR3 sequence: CSVEGVQKGDTQYF. CDR3 nucleotide sequence: TGCAGCGTTGAAGGGGTCCAAAAGGGGGATACGCAGTATTTT.

This chain connects TRBV7-6 to TRBJ1-6; no clear D gene. The V end was cut by 0 bases, the J end by 0 bases, with 12 bases between. The CDR3 runs 18 residues. In germline, CDR1 is SGHVS, CDR2 FNYEAQ. The CDR3 DNA is TGTGCCAGCAGCTTAGCACCCCCGGGGTACTCCTATAATTCACCCCTCCACTTT. This sequence encodes CASSLAPPGYSYNSPLHF.

This clone appeared a few times. This chain connects TRBV6-2 or TRBV6-3 to TRBJ1-4; TRBD1 is a possible D gene (5 bases). The CDR3 has 16 amino acids. CDR1 is MNHEY, CDR2 SVGEGT, per germline. V dropped 2 bases and J dropped 8 bases, with 18 bases sitting between them. The CDR3 protein is CASSYRNRWGGEKLFF. The CDR3 bases are TGTGCCAGCAGTTACCGTAACAGGTGGGGAGGGGAAAAACTGTTTTTT.

The V gene is TRBV20-1, the J gene TRBJ2-7; 9 bases map to TRBD2. V lost 3 bases to trimming and J lost 1 base; unmatched junction nucleotides: 7. CDR1 and CDR2 from the germline V gene are DFQATT and SNEGSKA (reference sequence). The CDR3 has 15 amino acids. As DNA, the CDR3 is TGCAGTGCTAGTGGGGGAACTAGCGGGTCCTACGAGCAGTACTTC. Amino acid sequence: CSASGGTSGSYEQYF.